Presented here are 30 T cell receptor beta chains from one specimen sequenced in a study of T cells in Graves' hyperthyroidism and ophthalmopathy. TCR beta CDR3 region amplification was performed from RNA transcripts. TCR CDR3 underwent first-round RT-PCR with the HTBI primer set. One entry per CDR3 protein, called by TCRdb with MiXCR from the multiplex PCR reads. The repertoire includes about 270,000 distinct CDR3 sequences, roughly 15% of them detected once, and around 30% sits in the top ten. The source material was blood. The receptors shown here come from a woman aged 50 to 60 with Graves' hyperthyroidism that later progressed to Graves' ophthalmopathy.

This clonotype has just a few counts. V is TRBV20-1 and J is TRBJ2-2; 9 bases map to TRBD2. The CDR3 is 14 amino acids. The trim removed 3 bases at V and 5 bases at J, leaving 4 bases unmatched. Per germline, CDR1 DFQATT and CDR2 SNEGSKA (reference sequence). The CDR3 region is CSARGGRGTGELFF. The CDR3 DNA sequence: TGCAGTGCTAGGGGCGGGAGGGGGACCGGGGAGCTGTTTTTT.

This clonotype has ten or more counts. The rearrangement joins TRBV20-1 to TRBJ2-1, with 7 bases lining up with TRBD2. This CDR3 is built from 15 residues. V gave up 0 bases and J gave up 2 bases; unmatched junction bases: 4. CDR1 DFQATT and CDR2 SNEGSKA come from the germline V gene (reference sequence). The CDR3 DNA is TGCAGTGCTAGAGATCTGGCGGGAGCCTACAATGAGCAGTTCTTC. This encodes CSARDLAGAYNEQFF.

To note about this clonotype: A much larger clone differs from this one at a single base, so this may be a read error. Given the absence of the conserved phenylalanine or tryptophan at the CDR3 end, a read error is likely. This chain joins TRBV6-1 and TRBJ1-4; D call uncertain. There are 12 residues in the CDR3. Germline V gives CDR1 MNHNS, CDR2 SASEGT. The V and J ends lost 8 bases and 5 bases respectively, with 9 bases between them. CDR3 coding DNA: TGTGCCAGCTCCGATCCAAATGAAAAACTGTTTCTT. The encoded protein is CASSDPNEKLFL.

The chain uses TRBV7-2 and TRBJ1-2; 10 positions match TRBD1. Germline lookup yields CDR1 SGHTA and CDR2 FQGNSA. This CDR3 has 16 amino acids. The junction had 14 bases not matched to a gene; V was cut back by 5 bases and J by 8 bases. The CDR3 reads CASSLSPGQGSDGYTF. In DNA, the CDR3 is TGTGCCAGCAGCCTGTCACCGGGACAGGGGTCAGACGGCTACACCTTC.

The table lists this clonotype with many counts. The V call is TRBV20-1, the J call TRBJ2-3; 9 bases fit TRBD2. V dropped 6 bases and J dropped 0; count of bases not matched to a gene: 10. This CDR3 has 16 residues. The germline V gene encodes CDR1 DFQATT and CDR2 SNEGSKA (reference sequence). The chain's CDR3 is CSANHPTSGSTDTQYF. Written as DNA, the CDR3 is TGCAGTGCGAACCATCCGACTAGCGGTAGCACAGATACGCAGTATTTT.

This clonotype was counted at least ten times. The V gene is TRBV12-3 or TRBV12-4, the J gene TRBJ1-1; D gene ambiguous. This CDR3 has 11 residues. V dropped 6 bases and J dropped 5 bases, with 7 bases sitting between them. This CDR3 reads CASSPGTEAFF. The CDR3 DNA reads as TGTGCCAGCAGCCCGGGAACTGAAGCTTTCTTT.

This clonotype was picked up a small number of times. The chain combines TRBV9 with TRBJ1-2; perhaps TRBD1 as D (5 bases). This CDR3 has 14 residues. V was trimmed by 4 bases and J by 4 bases, leaving 14 bases between them. Germline CDR1 and CDR2: SGDLS and YYNGEE. In nucleotides, the CDR3 is TGTGCCAGCAGCCCCTCAGACAGTAGCTATGGCTACACCTTC. As protein: CASSPSDSSYGYTF.

This rearrangement joins TRBV25-1 to TRBJ2-3; 12 nucleotides line up with TRBD2. The CDR3 covers 16 residues. The trim removed 4 bases at V and 4 bases at J, leaving 6 bases unmatched. Germline CDR1 MGHDK, CDR2 SYGVNS. The CDR3 coding sequence is TGTGCCAGCAGTGGGCGACTAGCGGGAGAGTCAGATACGCAGTATTTT. Translating gives CASSGRLAGESDTQYF.

At least ten counts were recorded for this clonotype. This rearrangement joins TRBV28 to TRBJ2-2; 10 nucleotides line up with TRBD1. Germline CDR1 MDHEN, CDR2 SYDVKM. V trimming: 5 bases; J trimming: 5 bases; junction bases outside the gene matches: 5. The CDR3 has 15 residues. The CDR3, as DNA: TGTGCCAGCAGTCCCAGACAGGGGGCGACCGGGGAGCTGTTTTTT. It encodes CASSPRQGATGELFF.

The chain joins TRBV9 to TRBJ1-2; 8 bases line up with TRBD1. The CDR3 is 14 amino acids. Trimming removed 2 bases from V and 3 bases from J; junction bases left unmatched: 3. The germline gives CDR1 SGDLS, CDR2 YYNGEE. The CDR3 loop is CASSVDRGDYGYTF. The DNA of the CDR3 is TGTGCCAGCAGCGTTGACAGGGGCGACTATGGCTACACCTTC.

This clonotype was observed many times. For the CDR3, the DNA is TGTGCCAGCAGCTTACAGGCTAGCACAGATACGCAGTATTTT. Its translation is CASSLQASTDTQYF. The chain joins TRBV7-6 to TRBJ2-3; D unclear. Trimming took 2 bases from V and 0 from J, leaving 6 bases between them. CDR1 is SGHVS and CDR2 is FNYEAQ in the germline V gene. The CDR3 extends over 14 amino acids.

This clonotype was recorded at least ten times. The rearrangement links TRBV24-1 to TRBJ1-5, with D possibly being TRBD1 (6 bases). The length of the CDR3 is 15 residues. Germline assignment: CDR1 KGHDR and CDR2 SFDVKD. Trimming stripped 2 bases from V and 3 bases from J, with 10 bases between. Here the CDR3 reads CATSDSQGPNQPQHF. The CDR3 DNA follows: TGTGCCACCAGTGATTCACAGGGACCCAATCAGCCCCAGCATTTT.

The V and J genes are TRBV29-1 and TRBJ1-1; unclear D gene. The CDR3 consists of 13 residues. Trimming pared 6 bases from V and 1 base from J, leaving 12 bases between. In germline, CDR1 is SQVTM, CDR2 ANQGSEA. The CDR3 coding sequence is TGCAGCGTGGGCGGATGGGGGAACACTGAAGCTTTCTTT. This translates into CSVGGWGNTEAFF.

Comments on this clonotype: A read error may produce the germline difference seen at one junction end. The rearrangement uses TRBV7-7 and TRBJ2-7; D may be TRBD1 (6 bases). Germline assignment: CDR1 SSHAT and CDR2 FNYEAQ (reference sequence). The CDR3 has 13 amino acids. The DNA of the CDR3 is TGTGCTAGCAGCTTAGAGGACAGCTACGAGCAGTACTTC. Its protein product is CASSLEDSYEQYF.

In this sample, this clonotype turned up many times. This chain links TRBV7-9 with TRBJ2-1; D not certain. The CDR3 extends over 13 amino acids. Germline-derived CDR1 and CDR2 are SEHNR and FQNEAQ (reference sequence). The V end lost 7 bases, the J end lost 4 bases, and 11 bases lay between the germline ends. CDR3 DNA sequence: TGTGCCAGCACCAACACCGTTTACAATGAGCAGTTCTTC. Its protein product is CASTNTVYNEQFF. Combining the CDR3 with reference TRBV7-9 and TRBJ2-1 gives the whole variable domain DTGVSQNPRHKITKRGQNVTFRCDPISEHNRLYWYRQTLGQGPEFLTYFQNEAQLEKSRLLSDRFSAERPKGSFSTLEIQRTEQGDSAMYLCASTNTVYNEQFFGPGTRLTVL.

This clonotype was picked up many times. The chain combines TRBV6-1 with TRBJ1-5; weak D call: TRBD1 (5 bases). V shed 5 bases and J shed 2 bases, with 13 bases lying between them. Germline CDR1 reads MNHNS; CDR2 reads SASEGT. The CDR3 is 15 residues long. Here the CDR3 reads CASSYGGTGNQPQHF. The CDR3 DNA is TGTGCCAGCAGTTATGGGGGTACGGGCAATCAGCCCCAGCATTTT.

This clonotype was picked up many times. The V and J genes are TRBV12-3 or TRBV12-4 and TRBJ1-1; unclear D gene. V gave up 8 bases and J gave up 3 bases, with 10 bases separating them. This CDR3 contains 12 residues. CDR3 amino acids: CASGIRDTEAFF. Written as DNA, the CDR3 is TGTGCCAGCGGCATAAGGGACACTGAAGCTTTCTTT.

The V gene is TRBV6-2 or TRBV6-3, the J gene TRBJ1-5; perhaps TRBD1 as D (6 bases). Germline lookup yields CDR1 MNHEY and CDR2 SVGEGT. The CDR3 has 15 amino acids. Trimming took 7 bases from V and 1 from J, leaving 14 bases between them. CDR3 residues: CASIPGGGSNQPQHF. CDR3 coding DNA: TGTGCCAGCATCCCGGGGGGGGGCAGCAATCAGCCCCAGCATTTT.

J is TRBJ2-3 and V is TRBV5-1, with D possibly TRBD1 on 5 matching bases. The CDR3 length is 15 residues. With 4 bases removed from V and 8 bases from J, the gap between germline ends came to 20 bases. CDR1 SGHRS and CDR2 YFSETQ come from the germline V gene. CDR3 in amino acids: CASSPFVAMGRTQYF. Here the CDR3 DNA reads TGCGCCAGCAGCCCCTTCGTCGCGATGGGGCGTACGCAGTATTTT. Based on the CDR3 plus reference TRBV5-1 and TRBJ2-3, the full variable domain is KAGVTQTPRYLIKTRGQQVTLSCSPISGHRSVSWYQQTPGQGLQFLFEYFSETQRNKGNFPGRFSGRQFSNSRSEMNVSTLELGDSALYLCASSPFVAMGRTQYFGPGTRLTVL.

This clonotype was seen repeatedly, ten times or more. The J gene is TRBJ2-7, the V gene TRBV5-8, with D hard to call. V was pared by 5 bases and J by 1 base, with 7 bases between. The CDR3 is made up of 12 amino acids. The germline gives CDR1 SGHTS, CDR2 YDEGEE. CDR3 DNA: TGTGCCAGCAGGGAGCGATCCTACGAGCAGTACTTC. Translated: CASRERSYEQYF.

The V and J genes are TRBV19 and TRBJ1-3; possibly TRBD1 for D (6 bases). Germline V gives CDR1 LNHDA, CDR2 SQIVND (reference sequence). Trimming pared 11 bases from V and 1 base from J, leaving 12 bases between. CDR3 length: 13 amino acids. In nucleotides, the CDR3 is TGTGCCTCAAGAGGGGGATCTGGAAACACCATATATTTT. Protein sequence: CASRGGSGNTIYF.

The table lists this clonotype with a few counts. The rearrangement links TRBV12-5 to TRBJ1-2; D perhaps matches TRBD1 (6 bases). V was trimmed by 1 base and J by 3 bases, leaving 15 bases between them. Germline V lookup: CDR1 LGHNT, CDR2 FRNRAP. The CDR3 spans 16 residues. CDR3 in amino acids: CASGLGLRGKHYGYTF. CDR3 DNA sequence: TGTGCTAGTGGTTTGGGATTGAGGGGGAAACACTATGGCTACACCTTC.

The chain carries TRBV2 and TRBJ1-2; TRBD1 is a possible D gene (6 bases). The CDR3 length is 14 residues. V was cut by 3 bases and J by 6 bases, with 14 bases left in between. Germline assignment: CDR1 SNHLY and CDR2 FYNNEI. CDR3 amino acids: CASSDGRGNDGYTF. DNA of the CDR3: TGTGCCAGCAGTGATGGCAGGGGAAACGATGGCTACACCTTC.

This clonotype came up many times. The chain combines TRBV5-1 with TRBJ2-3, with D possibly matching TRBD1 (6 bases). The CDR3 loop spans 16 amino acids. CDR1 is SGHRS, CDR2 YFSETQ, per germline. The V gene lost 0 bases and the J gene lost 13 bases, with 24 bases spanning the gap. CDR3 nucleotides: TGCGCCAGCAGCTTGGTCGGCAAACAACTACCAGGGGCAGAGTATTTT. Protein: CASSLVGKQLPGAEYF.

A note on this clonotype: The junction differs from germline at one of its ends, possibly a read error. CDR3 loop: CASSPGHSYEQCF. The CDR3 coding sequence is TGCGCCAGCAGCCCCGGACACTCCTACGAGCAGTGCTTC. The chain combines TRBV5-1 with TRBJ2-7, with D perhaps matching TRBD1 (5 bases). In germline, CDR1 is SGHRS, CDR2 YFSETQ. The CDR3 has 13 amino acids. Full variable domain (remainder filled in from reference TRBV5-1 and TRBJ2-7): KAGVTQTPRYLIKTRGQQVTLSCSPISGHRSVSWYQQTPGQGLQFLFEYFSETQRNKGNFPGRFSGRQFSNSRSEMNVSTLELGDSALYLCASSPGHSYEQCFGPGTRLTVT.

This clonotype was recorded many times. V is TRBV14 and J is TRBJ2-7, with TRBD1 matching 7 bases. This CDR3 region has 15 residues. Per the germline V gene, CDR1 is SGHDN and CDR2 is FVKESK. The V gene end was trimmed by 6 bases and the J gene end by 0 bases; junction bases not matched to a gene: 8. The CDR3 DNA follows: TGTGCCAGCAGTACCTTCCGGGACAGCTCCTACGAGCAGTACTTC. It codes for CASSTFRDSSYEQYF.

This clonotype was counted between two and nine times. The V call is TRBV20-1, the J call TRBJ2-3; D may correspond to TRBD1 or TRBD2 (5 bases each). Germline-derived CDR1 and CDR2 are DFQATT and SNEGSKA (reference sequence). CDR3 size: 13 residues. V lost 6 bases, J lost 6 bases, and 16 bases lay in between. The chain's CDR3 is CSAPGTWDDTQYF. The CDR3 DNA reads TGCAGTGCCCCGGGGACCTGGGACGATACGCAGTATTTT.

The J gene is TRBJ2-7, the V gene TRBV20-1, with 9 bases matching TRBD2. Germline V gene data show CDR1 as DFQATT and CDR2 as SNEGSKA (reference sequence). This CDR3 has 15 residues. V was clipped by 4 bases and J by 2 bases; unmatched bases: 9. The CDR3 coding sequence is TGCAGTGCTAACTCTTTAGCGGGGGAGCCCTACGAGCAGTACTTC. Residues: CSANSLAGEPYEQYF.

V usage is TRBV7-9 and J usage is TRBJ1-4; D not certain. The CDR3 sequence is 13 residues long. V shed 4 bases and J shed 5 bases, with 8 bases lying between them. Germline CDR1 reads SEHNR; CDR2 reads FQNEAQ (reference sequence). CDR3 DNA sequence: TGTGCCAGCAGCTGGGGTCTAAATGAAAAACTGTTTTTT. Its protein product is CASSWGLNEKLFF.

V gene TRBV30 combines with J gene TRBJ2-1, with TRBD2 matching 11 bases. Trimming took 8 bases from V and 8 from J; bases not matched to a gene: 17. There are 16 residues in the CDR3. The germline gives CDR1 GTSNPN, CDR2 SVGIG (reference sequence). CDR3 sequence (DNA): TGTGCCGGGATACTAGCGGGAGCGACTATAGTTCATGAGCAGTTCTTC. It codes for CAGILAGATIVHEQFF.